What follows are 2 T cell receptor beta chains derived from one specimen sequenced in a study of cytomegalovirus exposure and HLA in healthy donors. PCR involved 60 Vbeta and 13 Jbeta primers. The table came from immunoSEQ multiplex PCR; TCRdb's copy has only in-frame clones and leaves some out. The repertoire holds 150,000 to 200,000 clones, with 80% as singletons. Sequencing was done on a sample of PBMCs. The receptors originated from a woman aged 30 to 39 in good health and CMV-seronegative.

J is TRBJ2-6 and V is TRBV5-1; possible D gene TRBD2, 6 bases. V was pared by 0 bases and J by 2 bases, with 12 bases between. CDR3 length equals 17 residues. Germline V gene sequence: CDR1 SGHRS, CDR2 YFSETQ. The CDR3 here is CASSLEAGGAGANVLTF. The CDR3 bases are TGCGCCAGCAGCTTGGAGGCAGGCGGGGCTGGGGCCAACGTCCTGACTTTC.

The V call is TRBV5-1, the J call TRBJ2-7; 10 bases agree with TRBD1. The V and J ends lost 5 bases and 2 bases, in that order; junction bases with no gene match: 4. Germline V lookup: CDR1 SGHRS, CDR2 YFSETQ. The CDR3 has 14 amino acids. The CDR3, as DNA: TGCGCCAGCAGGAGACAGGGGGCGACCTACGAGCAGTACTTC. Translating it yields CASRRQGATYEQYF.